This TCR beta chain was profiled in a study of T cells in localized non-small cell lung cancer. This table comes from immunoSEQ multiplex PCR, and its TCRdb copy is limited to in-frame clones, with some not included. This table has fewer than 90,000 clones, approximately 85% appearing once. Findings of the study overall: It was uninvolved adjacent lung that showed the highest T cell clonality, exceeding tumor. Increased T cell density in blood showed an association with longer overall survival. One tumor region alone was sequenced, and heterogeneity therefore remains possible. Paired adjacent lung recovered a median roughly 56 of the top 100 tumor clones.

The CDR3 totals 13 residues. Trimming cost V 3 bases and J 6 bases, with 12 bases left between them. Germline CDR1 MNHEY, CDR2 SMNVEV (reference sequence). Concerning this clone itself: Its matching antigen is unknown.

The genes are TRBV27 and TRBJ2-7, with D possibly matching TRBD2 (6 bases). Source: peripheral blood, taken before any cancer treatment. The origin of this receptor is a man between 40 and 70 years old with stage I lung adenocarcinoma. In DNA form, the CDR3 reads TGTGCCAGCAGTTTTTCCGGGAGAGGCGAGCAGTACTTC. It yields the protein CASSFSGRGEQYF.